Listed below are T cell receptor beta chains from one sample, sequenced in a study of cytomegalovirus exposure and HLA in healthy donors. This table comes from immunoSEQ multiplex PCR, and its TCRdb copy is limited to in-frame clones, with some not included. Among approximately 110,000 clones listed, approximately 70% were seen once. The sequencing sample was made of PBMCs. These receptors were taken from a man in his forties in good health and CMV-seronegative. CDR3s leave out the opening cysteine and the closing phenylalanine or tryptophan. Clone size is not always given. Where it is, it says once, few, many or a class for expanded clones.

clone_size: NA; j_call: TRBJ2-3; v_call: TRBV19; cdr3_aa: ASSSGVMDSDTQY
clone_size: NA; j_call: TRBJ1-4; v_call: TRBV6-5; cdr3_aa: ASSYDSGGNEKLF
clone_size: NA; j_call: TRBJ1-3; v_call: TRBV6-1; cdr3_aa: ASKNEVDSGNTIY
clone_size: NA; j_call: TRBJ1-2; v_call: TRBV2; cdr3_aa: AGSRTAKRADT
clone_size: NA; j_call: TRBJ2-1; v_call: TRBV5-4; cdr3_aa: ASSLGLAGRYEQF
clone_size: NA; j_call: TRBJ1-1; v_call: TRBV28; cdr3_aa: ASSSLQGQAF
clone_size: NA; j_call: TRBJ2-6; v_call: TRBV4-2; cdr3_aa: ASSLPPGGVDSGANVLT
clone_size: NA; j_call: TRBJ2-3; v_call: TRBV10-3; cdr3_aa: AISESFLFASPTDTQY
clone_size: NA; j_call: TRBJ1-2; v_call: TRBV4-3; cdr3_aa: ASSQDRTGTGQNGYT
clone_size: once; j_call: TRBJ1-6; v_call: TRBV10-1; cdr3_aa: ASRSGQGASYNSPLH
clone_size: once; j_call: TRBJ2-3; v_call: TRBV13; cdr3_aa: ASSLQGTDTQY
clone_size: NA; j_call: TRBJ2-4; v_call: TRBV5-1; cdr3_aa: ASSLQQGGNIQY
clone_size: few; j_call: TRBJ2-1; v_call: TRBV4-1; cdr3_aa: ASSQPTESSYNEQF
clone_size: NA; j_call: TRBJ2-3; v_call: TRBV4-3; cdr3_aa: ASSQQNTDTQY
clone_size: NA; j_call: TRBJ1-1; v_call: TRBV6-5; cdr3_aa: ATQAGAGTEAF
clone_size: once; j_call: TRBJ1-6; v_call: TRBV11-1; cdr3_aa: ASSQQGSGSSPLH
clone_size: NA; j_call: TRBJ1-2; v_call: TRBV14; cdr3_aa: ASSQGTVNYGYT
clone_size: NA; j_call: TRBJ1-2; v_call: TRBV6-1; cdr3_aa: ASRRTGEGYT
clone_size: NA; j_call: TRBJ2-1; v_call: TRBV19; cdr3_aa: ASSIQPLYGGGLTLEQF
clone_size: NA; j_call: TRBJ2-7; v_call: TRBV5-1; cdr3_aa: ASSLGGGGAHEQY